Sequencing of this T cell receptor beta chain was carried out in a study of blood T cell repertoires in COVID-19. Study background: Collection of acute and convalescent COVID-19 samples took place in the United States, Italy and Spain. In each case, the material was cDNA or gDNA derived from T cells, B-cell-depleted T cells, or PBMCs.

Methods used by the authors: Estimated nucleated cell counts came from reference gene primer amplification. Data came from immunoSEQ multiplex PCR; TCRdb stores just in-frame clones and leaves some out. V and J calls and clone size come straight from that table; D and trimming were deduced from the DNA. Of fewer than 200,000 clones listed, roughly 89% were seen once; the top ten hold approximately 13%. Trimming took 5 bases from V and 0 from J, leaving 10 bases between them. Per germline, CDR1 SGHTA and CDR2 FQGTGA. The CDR3 has 14 amino acids. Patients from Seattle were sampled longitudinally, starting during active infection.

V usage is TRBV7-3 and J usage is TRBJ1-2; D uncertain. The sequencing input was peripheral blood. The receptor was isolated from a woman in her seventies with COVID-19, enrolled during active disease. CDR3 protein: CASSPRRANYGYTF. CDR3 sequence (DNA): TGTGCCAGCAGCCCCCGGAGAGCTAACTATGGCTACACCTTC.